This T cell receptor beta chain is drawn from a study of neurological immune-mediated disorders. Germline trimming cut 8 bases from V and 0 bases from J; bases unmatched to any gene: 6. Looked up from germline, CDR1 is SGHNT and CDR2 is YYREEE (reference sequence). The CDR3 has 14 amino acids. Overall study results and limits: No CDR3 amino acid sequences recurred among expanded clones across subjects, suggesting private repertoires in all groups.

TCRdb independently ran MiXCR on the 5' RACE reads; one entry per CDR3 protein. The sample includes under 65,000 distinct CDR3 sequences, about 25% of them seen just once. The sample's time point: technical triplicate 2. The starting material, 2 million PBMCs stored at -80 C, gave rise to the unsorted libraries. As for this clonotype: Its specificity is not known.

What was sequenced was PBMCs. The TCR comes from a man between 60 and 75 years old with HTLV-1-associated myelopathy (HAM/TSP). The chain employs TRBV5-4 and TRBJ2-5; 8 nucleotides match TRBD2. CDR3 region: CASAAGGYQETQYF. In DNA, the CDR3 is TGTGCCAGTGCGGCGGGAGGCTACCAAGAGACCCAGTACTTC.